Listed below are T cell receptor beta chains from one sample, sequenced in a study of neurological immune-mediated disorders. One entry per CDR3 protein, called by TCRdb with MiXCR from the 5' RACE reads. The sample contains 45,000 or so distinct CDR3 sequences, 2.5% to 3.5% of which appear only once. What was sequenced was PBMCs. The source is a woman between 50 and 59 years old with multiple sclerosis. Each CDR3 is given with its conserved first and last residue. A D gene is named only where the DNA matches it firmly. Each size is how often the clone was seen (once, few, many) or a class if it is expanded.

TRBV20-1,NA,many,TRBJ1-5,TGCAGTGCTTCCCAGGATTCTGGGAGCAATCAGCCCCAGCATTTT,CSASQDSGSNQPQHF
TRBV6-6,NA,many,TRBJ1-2,TGTGCCAGCAGTTACGCAGGTCTAAATGGCTACACCTTC,CASSYAGLNGYTF
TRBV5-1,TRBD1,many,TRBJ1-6,TGCGCCAGCAGCTTGGATCCAGGGGGTTGGGGTTCACCCCTCCACTTT,CASSLDPGGWGSPLHF
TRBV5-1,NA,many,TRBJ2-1,TGCGCCAGCAGCTTGGAGTCGGGCCCCTACAATGAGCAGTTCTTC,CASSLESGPYNEQFF
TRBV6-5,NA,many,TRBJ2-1,TGTGCCAGCAGTTACTCGACGGGGTTTGGCAATGAGCAGTTCTTC,CASSYSTGFGNEQFF
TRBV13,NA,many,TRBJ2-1,TGTGCCAGCAGCTTAGTACCTGAATGGACCTACAATGAGCAGTTCTTC,CASSLVPEWTYNEQFF
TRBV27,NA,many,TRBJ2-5,TGTGCCAGCAGTAAGAATGACTGGTACCAAGAGACCCAGTACTTC,CASSKNDWYQETQYF
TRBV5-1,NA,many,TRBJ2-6,TGCGCCAGCAGCTTGGTTTCAGGGACCTCTGGGGCCAACGTCCTGACTTTC,CASSLVSGTSGANVLTF
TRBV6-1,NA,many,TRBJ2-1,TGTGCCAGCAGTGAAGTATGGTACAATGAGCAGTTCTTC,CASSEVWYNEQFF
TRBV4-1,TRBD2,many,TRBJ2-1,TGCGCCAGCAGGTCGGAGCGGGGGGGAAATGAGCAGTTCTTC,CASRSERGGNEQFF